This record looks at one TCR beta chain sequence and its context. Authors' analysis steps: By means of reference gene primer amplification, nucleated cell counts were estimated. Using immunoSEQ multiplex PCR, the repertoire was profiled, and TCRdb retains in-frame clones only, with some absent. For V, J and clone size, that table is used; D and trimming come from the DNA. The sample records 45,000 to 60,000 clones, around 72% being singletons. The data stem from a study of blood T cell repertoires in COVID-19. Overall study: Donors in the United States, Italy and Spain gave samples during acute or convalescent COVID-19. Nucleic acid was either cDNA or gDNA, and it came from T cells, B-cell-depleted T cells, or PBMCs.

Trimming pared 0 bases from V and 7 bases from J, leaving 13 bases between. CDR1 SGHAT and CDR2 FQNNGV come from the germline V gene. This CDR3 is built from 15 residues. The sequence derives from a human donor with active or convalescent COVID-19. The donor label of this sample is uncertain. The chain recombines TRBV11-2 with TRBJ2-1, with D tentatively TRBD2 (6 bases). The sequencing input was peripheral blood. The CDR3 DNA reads TGTGCCAGCAGCTTAGATTCAGGAGGGAGGAATGAGCAGTTCTTC. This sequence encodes CASSLDSGGRNEQFF.